This TCR beta chain is from a study of identical twins. The study, taken as a whole, reports: Abundant beta clonotypes from cord blood bore fewer insertions; memory repertoires lacked this pattern. Models, which agreed with sharing between unrelated individuals, nonetheless underestimated the out-of-frame TCR alpha sharing seen in monozygotic twins. Zero-insertion analyses might be partly confounded by invariant T cells like MAIT and iNKT.

TCRdb reanalysed the 5' RACE reads using MiXCR and keeps one entry per CDR3 protein. In the table there are 350,000 to 450,000 distinct CDR3 sequences, about a fifth of which are singletons. There are many counts of this clonotype. The antigen is undetermined. The CDR3 runs to 16 residues. V lost 1 base, J lost 6 bases, and 13 bases lay in between. The source is a man aged 50-59 years in good health. Sequences were obtained from naive T cells sorted from blood. This chain links TRBV12-3 or TRBV12-4 with TRBJ1-6, with unresolved D. CDR3 coding DNA: TGTGCCAGCAGTTTAGGTTGGGAGGCGAGTAATTCACCCCTCCACTTT. It is translated as CASSLGWEASNSPLHF.